The 5 T cell receptor beta chains listed next were all sequenced from one sample in a study of T cells in Graves' hyperthyroidism and ophthalmopathy (dated by TCRdb to the late 2010s). The method was multiplex PCR. Reads for this sample came from an Illumina HiSeq 2000. The TCR beta CDR3 regions were amplified from RNA transcripts. The first round of RT-PCR for the TCR CDR3 was performed with the HTBI primer set and the Qiagen OneStep RT-PCR kit. TCRdb reprocessed the public reads (quality trimming at Q25 with fastp, clone calling with MiXCR) and kept in-frame beta chains. Records with the same CDR3 protein are collapsed into one entry carrying the most frequent genes and DNA. The sample table contains 600,000 to 800,000 distinct CDR3 sequences; only one count was recorded for around 40% of them. Around a third of the sample is held by the ten biggest clonotypes. Input material: blood. The receptor set was obtained from a woman aged 40 to 55 with Graves' hyperthyroidism.

This clonotype was observed many times. The chain has TRBV2 and TRBJ1-6; no clear D gene. From germline, CDR1 is SNHLY and CDR2 FYNNEI. V gave up 3 bases and J gave up 7 bases, with 13 bases separating them. CDR3 length: 15 residues. The chain's CDR3 is CASSDYTPGNSPLHF. Here the CDR3 DNA reads TGTGCCAGCAGTGATTATACCCCCGGGAATTCACCCCTCCACTTT.

In this sample, this clonotype turned up a few times. The chain uses TRBV9 and TRBJ1-1; 11 bases align to TRBD1. Germline V gene lookup returns CDR1 SGDLS and CDR2 YYNGEE. CDR3 length equals 16 residues. Germline trimming cut 5 bases from V and 1 base from J; bases unmatched to any gene: 7. For the CDR3, the DNA is TGTGCCAGCAGTCTATTTGGGACAGGGGGGAACACTGAAGCTTTCTTT. Translation: CASSLFGTGGNTEAFF.

The chain combines TRBV20-1 with TRBJ1-5; D is undetermined. Germline CDR1 reads DFQATT; CDR2 reads SNEGSKA (reference sequence). Between the trimmed V and J ends, which lost 4 bases and 3 bases, there was a span of 16 bases. This CDR3 spans 15 amino acids. The DNA of the CDR3 is TGCAGTGCTATGGGCGGGCTCTCAAACAATCAGCCCCAGCATTTT. The encoded protein is CSAMGGLSNNQPQHF.

V is TRBV6-5 and J is TRBJ2-7; D is unresolved. Germline V lookup: CDR1 MNHEY, CDR2 SVGAGI. V shed 5 bases and J shed 0 bases, with 14 bases lying between them. The CDR3 is 15 residues long. The CDR3 DNA reads TGTGCCAGCAGTGAAACGAGGACGGTCTCCTACGAGCAGTACTTC. Translating it yields CASSETRTVSYEQYF.

This clonotype was found many times. This chain uses TRBV10-3 with TRBJ1-1; D perhaps matches TRBD1 (5 bases). Looked up from germline, CDR1 is ENHRY and CDR2 is SYGVKD. CDR3 size: 15 residues. V lost 4 bases to trimming and J lost 3 bases, with 15 bases between them. The CDR3 reads CAISVGAGFDTEAFF. The CDR3, as DNA: TGTGCCATCAGTGTCGGCGCAGGGTTTGACACTGAAGCTTTCTTT.